A selection of T cell receptor beta chains follows, all from one sample in a study of T cell responses to AZD1222 COVID-19 vaccine. Profiled with immunoSEQ multiplex PCR; TCRdb holds only in-frame clones, not every one. The sample has 150,000 to 200,000 clones, approximately 92% seen once. Specimen: peripheral blood, collected on day 0 of AZD1222 vaccination. The receptor set was obtained from an adult in good health. The CDR3 runs from the conserved cysteine through the conserved F or W. A D gene is named only where the DNA matches it firmly. Expanded clones are given a class, and other clones once, few, many or no size at all.

j_call v_call d_call clone_size cdr3_nt cdr3_aa
TRBJ2-2 TRBV5-1 TRBD1 NA TGCGCCAGCAGCTTGAGCCGGGACAGGGGGTACACCGGGGAGCTGTTTTTT CASSLSRDRGYTGELFF
TRBJ1-1 TRBV9 NA NA TGTGCCAGCAGCGCGACAGGTACCACCCGGGGGACTGAAGCTTTCTTT CASSATGTTRGTEAFF
TRBJ1-1 TRBV3-1/TRBV3-2 NA NA TGTGCCAGCAGCCCCCGGGACCGCCGCACGGTGAACACTGAAGCTTTCTTT CASSPRDRRTVNTEAFF
TRBJ1-4 TRBV6-5 NA NA TGTGCCAGCAGTTACGACGGGGTATTAACTAATGAAAAACTGTTTTTT CASSYDGVLTNEKLFF
TRBJ2-3 TRBV28 NA NA TGTGCCAGCAGTACCACAGATACGCAGTATTTT CASSTTDTQYF
TRBJ2-5 TRBV13 NA NA TGTGCCAGCAGCCTAGTTTTGACAGGTCAAGAGACCCAGTACTTC CASSLVLTGQETQYF
TRBJ2-1 TRBV29-1 NA once TGCAGCGTTGTGGCGGACACCCCTTACAATGAGCAGTTCTTC CSVVADTPYNEQFF
TRBJ1-5 TRBV6-2/TRBV6-3 NA NA TGTGCCAGCAGTCCCGATAACCTACAGTATAGCAATCAGCCCCAGCATTTT CASSPDNLQYSNQPQHF
TRBJ1-1 TRBV5-1 NA NA TGCGCCAGCAGCTGGCTGGTGGGGGAGGTAAACACTGAAGCTTTCTTT CASSWLVGEVNTEAFF
TRBJ2-5 TRBV7-2 TRBD2 NA TGTGCCAGCAAAAAAGTTAGCGGGGAGACCCAGTACTTC CASKKVSGETQYF
TRBJ2-7 TRBV2 TRBD1 NA TGTGCCAGCAGACGGGACAGGGTTTGGTCCTACGAGCAGTACTTC CASRRDRVWSYEQYF
TRBJ1-1 TRBV7-9 TRBD1 NA TGTGCCAGCAGCTTAGTAGACAGGGGGAATAGGGACACTGAAGCTTTCTTT CASSLVDRGNRDTEAFF
TRBJ2-2 TRBV4-2 TRBD2 NA TGTGCCAGCAGCCAAGAGGGAGGGAGCGGATCCGGGGAGCTGTTTTTT CASSQEGGSGSGELFF
TRBJ2-1 TRBV27 TRBD2 once TGTGCCAGCAGTTCATTCATCTTGACTAGCGGGGGGGCGCGTGAGCAGTTCTTC CASSSFILTSGGAREQFF
TRBJ2-5 TRBV13 NA NA TGTGCCAGCAGCTTATCTGAGGGCGTCCAAGAGACCCAGTACTTC CASSLSEGVQETQYF
TRBJ1-6 TRBV7-9 NA NA TGTGCCAGCAGCTCATCCCTGGACAGCTCACCCCTCCACTTT CASSSSLDSSPLHF
TRBJ2-7 TRBV28 NA NA TGTGCCAGCAGTTTAGCGACAACCTACGAGCAGTACTTC CASSLATTYEQYF
TRBJ1-4 TRBV2 NA NA TGTGCCAGCACCGTCGGCCTTGGGGGATCTAATGAAAAACTGTTTTTT CASTVGLGGSNEKLFF
TRBJ2-1 TRBV6-5 NA NA TGTGCCTCGGGGGACGGAGACTCCTACAATGAGCAGTTCTTC CASGDGDSYNEQFF
TRBJ1-1 TRBV6-1 NA NA TGTGCCAGCAGTGAAGCGCGTCAGTTGAACACTGAAGCTTTCTTT CASSEARQLNTEAFF
TRBJ2-3 TRBV9 NA NA TGTGCCAGCAGCGTGGCGGGCCGGGGCACAGATACGCAGTATTTT CASSVAGRGTDTQYF
TRBJ1-1 TRBV15 TRBD1 NA TGTGCCACCAGCAGACCCGGGACAGCGAACACTGAAGCTTTCTTT CATSRPGTANTEAFF
TRBJ2-2 TRBV19 NA NA TGTGCCAGTACCTCGGGGTTGGCGACCGGGGAGCTGTTTTTT CASTSGLATGELFF
TRBJ2-7 TRBV12-3/TRBV12-4 NA NA TGTGCCTGCGCGCGGGGTGACGAGCAGTACTTC CACARGDEQYF
TRBJ2-2 TRBV27 NA NA TGTGCCAGCAGTTTACGGGGGATTTACACCGGGGAGCTGTTTTTT CASSLRGIYTGELFF
TRBJ1-2 TRBV5-4 TRBD1 NA TGTGCCAGCAGCTGGACAGGGACCTATGGCTACACCTTC CASSWTGTYGYTF
TRBJ2-3 TRBV27 TRBD2 NA TGTGCCAGCAGTTTTGTGCGGGGGGGGAGAGACACAGATACGCAGTATTTT CASSFVRGGRDTDTQYF
TRBJ2-2 TRBV3-1/TRBV3-2 TRBD2 NA TGTGCCAGCAGCCCCTTCGGGGGGGCCGCCGGGGAGCTGTTTTTT CASSPFGGAAGELFF
TRBJ2-3 TRBV11-1 NA NA TGTGCCAGCAGCTTGGACCTTCCCCCAGATACGCAGTATTTT CASSLDLPPDTQYF
TRBJ2-7 TRBV12-3/TRBV12-4 NA NA TGTGCCAGCAGTTTTAGTTTCGAGCAGTACTTC CASSFSFEQYF
TRBJ2-1 TRBV9 NA NA TGTGCCAGCAGCGTAGAGGTAGCGGCCAGGGGGGAGCAGTTCTTC CASSVEVAARGEQFF
TRBJ1-5 TRBV11-2 NA NA TGTGCCAGCAGCTTAGGGACAGAGCTCAATCAGCCCCAGCATTTT CASSLGTELNQPQHF
TRBJ1-4 TRBV29-1 NA NA TGCAGCGTTGGGGCAGGGACTAATGAAAAACTGTTTTTT CSVGAGTNEKLFF
TRBJ2-2 TRBV7-9 NA NA TGTGCCAGCAGCCGAATACAGGCTGGCCTCGGGGAGCTGTTTTTT CASSRIQAGLGELFF
TRBJ2-6 TRBV6-5 NA NA TGTGCCAGCAGTTACGAGCCCTCTGGGGCCAACGTCCTGACTTTC CASSYEPSGANVLTF
TRBJ1-1 TRBV10-3 NA NA TGTGCCATCCTGGGTCCCGGCATGGCTTTCTTT CAILGPGMAFF
TRBJ1-6 TRBV6-5 TRBD1 NA TGTGCCAGCAGTTACTCCCGGACAGGTGGATCACCCCTCCACTTT CASSYSRTGGSPLHF
TRBJ1-6 TRBV7-3 NA NA TGTGCCAGCAGCTTACAGGGTCCGGCTTCACCCCTCCACTTT CASSLQGPASPLHF
TRBJ2-7 TRBV6-6 TRBD2 few TGTGCCAGCAGCGAGCGGGGGAATCACAGGGCCCTTCCCTCGGGGTACGAGCAGTACTTC CASSERGNHRALPSGYEQYF